The rows below give T cell receptor beta chains drawn from one sample of a study of tissue T cells after allogeneic stem cell transplantation. Libraries were prepared by immunoSEQ multiplex PCR; TCRdb keeps only in-frame clonotypes and omits some of them. The data hold 9,800 or so clones, with 65% observed a single time. Source: tissue from the stomach, taken at autopsy. Every receptor here comes from a male donor older than 55 with lung cancer. Both conserved end residues are part of each CDR3. A D gene is named only where the DNA matches it firmly. Not every row has a clone size; where given, it reads once, few, many or a size class.

clone size: few
D gene: TRBD1
CDR3 length: 16
V gene: TRBV4-3
J gene: TRBJ1-5
CDR3 protein: CASSQDRQGAHQPQHF
CDR3 DNA: TGCGCCAGCAGCCAAGATCGCCAGGGGGCTCATCAGCCCCAGCATTTT

clone size: NA
D gene: TRBD1
CDR3 length: 12
V gene: TRBV6-2/TRBV6-3
J gene: TRBJ1-2
CDR3 protein: CASSTTGVGYTF
CDR3 DNA: TGTGCCAGCAGTACGACAGGGGTCGGCTACACCTTC

clone size: NA
D gene: NA
CDR3 length: 17
V gene: TRBV7-9
J gene: TRBJ1-1
CDR3 protein: CASSLVMFAGDATEAFF
CDR3 DNA: TGTGCCAGCAGCTTAGTGATGTTCGCAGGGGATGCTACTGAAGCTTTCTTT

clone size: NA
D gene: NA
CDR3 length: 11
V gene: TRBV9
J gene: TRBJ2-1
CDR3 protein: CASSVGGEQFF
CDR3 DNA: TGTGCCAGCAGCGTAGGAGGTGAGCAGTTCTTC

clone size: once
D gene: NA
CDR3 length: 15
V gene: TRBV27
J gene: TRBJ1-6
CDR3 protein: CASSLAGVRNSPLHF
CDR3 DNA: TGTGCCAGCAGTTTAGCAGGAGTACGTAATTCACCCCTCCACTTT

clone size: NA
D gene: TRBD1
CDR3 length: 15
V gene: TRBV11-2
J gene: TRBJ1-6
CDR3 protein: CASSPGGSYNSPLHF
CDR3 DNA: TGTGCCAGCAGCCCAGGGGGCTCCTATAATTCACCCCTCCACTTT

clone size: NA
D gene: NA
CDR3 length: 12
V gene: TRBV3-1/TRBV3-2
J gene: TRBJ1-1
CDR3 protein: CASSQDDGEAFF
CDR3 DNA: TGTGCCAGCAGCCAAGATGACGGTGAAGCTTTCTTT

clone size: once
D gene: NA
CDR3 length: 17
V gene: TRBV4-2
J gene: TRBJ2-7
CDR3 protein: CASSQDVSRLYSYEQYF
CDR3 DNA: TGTGCCAGCAGCCAAGATGTCAGCCGACTATACTCCTACGAGCAGTACTTC

clone size: once
D gene: NA
CDR3 length: 14
V gene: TRBV2
J gene: TRBJ1-4
CDR3 protein: CASRNSGLGEKLFF
CDR3 DNA: TGTGCCAGCAGAAACTCAGGGTTGGGTGAAAAACTGTTTTTT

clone size: once
D gene: TRBD2
CDR3 length: 17
V gene: TRBV5-1
J gene: TRBJ2-1
CDR3 protein: CASSAVPSGSSYNEQFF
CDR3 DNA: TGCGCCAGCAGCGCGGTACCTAGCGGAAGCTCCTACAATGAGCAGTTCTTC

clone size: once
D gene: TRBD1
CDR3 length: 15
V gene: TRBV28
J gene: TRBJ1-6
CDR3 protein: CASSFKDRAGSPLHF
CDR3 DNA: TGTGCCAGCAGCTTCAAGGACAGGGCAGGTTCACCCCTCCACTTT

clone size: NA
D gene: NA
CDR3 length: 13
V gene: TRBV7-2
J gene: TRBJ1-1
CDR3 protein: CASSLVEGTEAFF
CDR3 DNA: TGTGCCAGCAGCTTAGTTGAGGGCACTGAAGCTTTCTTT

clone size: NA
D gene: NA
CDR3 length: 17
V gene: TRBV2
J gene: TRBJ1-1
CDR3 protein: CASSGGRPLTGNTEAFF
CDR3 DNA: TGTGCCAGCAGTGGTGGGCGCCCACTGACAGGGAACACTGAAGCTTTCTTT

clone size: NA
D gene: TRBD2
CDR3 length: 16
V gene: TRBV7-2
J gene: TRBJ2-5
CDR3 protein: CASSSPSGGAAKTQYF
CDR3 DNA: TGTGCCAGCAGCTCGCCTAGCGGGGGGGCGGCGAAGACCCAGTACTTC

clone size: few
D gene: NA
CDR3 length: 16
V gene: TRBV20-1
J gene: TRBJ2-4
CDR3 protein: CSASRFGSSTQNIQYF
CDR3 DNA: TGCAGTGCTAGTCGTTTCGGGTCTAGCACTCAAAACATTCAGTACTTC

clone size: NA
D gene: TRBD1
CDR3 length: 14
V gene: TRBV5-1
J gene: TRBJ2-7
CDR3 protein: CASSSGQGTYEQYF
CDR3 DNA: TGCGCCAGCAGCTCGGGACAGGGTACCTACGAGCAGTACTTC

clone size: NA
D gene: NA
CDR3 length: 16
V gene: TRBV4-2
J gene: TRBJ2-1
CDR3 protein: CASSGLSAARYNEQFF
CDR3 DNA: TGTGCCAGCAGTGGTCTTTCAGCGGCCCGCTACAATGAGCAGTTCTTC

clone size: NA
D gene: NA
CDR3 length: 14
V gene: TRBV3-1/TRBV3-2
J gene: TRBJ2-1
CDR3 protein: CASSQYGYYNEQFF
CDR3 DNA: TGTGCCAGCAGCCAATATGGATACTACAATGAGCAGTTCTTC

clone size: NA
D gene: NA
CDR3 length: 13
V gene: TRBV14
J gene: TRBJ2-1
CDR3 protein: CASSRGGYNEQFF
CDR3 DNA: TGTGCCAGCAGCCGAGGGGGTTACAATGAGCAGTTCTTC

clone size: NA
D gene: NA
CDR3 length: 14
V gene: TRBV30
J gene: TRBJ1-5
CDR3 protein: CAWSFTGRNQPQHF
CDR3 DNA: TGTGCCTGGAGTTTTACAGGGCGCAATCAGCCCCAGCATTTT

clone size: NA
D gene: NA
CDR3 length: 13
V gene: TRBV7-8
J gene: TRBJ1-2
CDR3 protein: CASSAVPQGDYTF
CDR3 DNA: TGTGCCAGCAGCGCCGTTCCCCAGGGTGACTACACCTTC

clone size: NA
D gene: NA
CDR3 length: 12
V gene: TRBV2
J gene: TRBJ1-3
CDR3 protein: CATGTLTNTIYF
CDR3 DNA: TGTGCCACAGGGACACTTACAAACACCATATATTTT

clone size: NA
D gene: NA
CDR3 length: 15
V gene: TRBV9
J gene: TRBJ2-7
CDR3 protein: CASSVEWPSSYEQYF
CDR3 DNA: TGTGCCAGCAGCGTAGAGTGGCCGAGCTCCTACGAGCAGTACTTC

clone size: medium-sized
D gene: NA
CDR3 length: 13
V gene: TRBV28
J gene: TRBJ1-2
CDR3 protein: CASSSVTIDGYTF
CDR3 DNA: TGTGCCAGCAGTTCGGTTACGATAGATGGCTACACCTTC

clone size: NA
D gene: NA
CDR3 length: 12
V gene: TRBV5-1
J gene: TRBJ2-7
CDR3 protein: CASSGKGLEQYF
CDR3 DNA: TGCGCCAGCAGCGGAAAAGGGTTGGAGCAGTACTTC

clone size: few
D gene: NA
CDR3 length: 13
V gene: TRBV28
J gene: TRBJ2-7
CDR3 protein: CATRGPGGYEQYF
CDR3 DNA: TGTGCCACCAGGGGGCCGGGAGGTTACGAGCAGTACTTC

clone size: NA
D gene: NA
CDR3 length: 15
V gene: TRBV4-1
J gene: TRBJ1-4
CDR3 protein: CASSQVTGLNEKLFF
CDR3 DNA: TGCGCCAGCAGCCAAGTTACAGGGCTTAATGAAAAACTGTTTTTT

clone size: NA
D gene: NA
CDR3 length: 11
V gene: TRBV20-1
J gene: TRBJ2-7
CDR3 protein: CSAPFPYEQYF
CDR3 DNA: TGCAGTGCTCCGTTTCCCTACGAGCAGTACTTC

clone size: NA
D gene: NA
CDR3 length: 14
V gene: TRBV4-3
J gene: TRBJ1-1
CDR3 protein: CASSQEGSWIEAFF
CDR3 DNA: TGCGCCAGCAGCCAAGAGGGGTCGTGGATTGAAGCTTTCTTT

clone size: NA
D gene: NA
CDR3 length: 12
V gene: TRBV10-1
J gene: TRBJ1-1
CDR3 protein: CAARMVNTEAFF
CDR3 DNA: TGCGCCGCCAGGATGGTGAACACTGAAGCTTTCTTT

clone size: NA
D gene: NA
CDR3 length: 11
V gene: TRBV28
J gene: TRBJ1-2
CDR3 protein: CASSSSGGYTF
CDR3 DNA: TGTGCCAGCAGTTCCTCGGGGGGCTACACCTTC

clone size: NA
D gene: NA
CDR3 length: 15
V gene: TRBV27
J gene: TRBJ2-6
CDR3 protein: CASSFGVEGANVLTF
CDR3 DNA: TGTGCCAGCAGTTTTGGTGTCGAGGGGGCCAACGTCCTGACTTTC

clone size: NA
D gene: TRBD2
CDR3 length: 15
V gene: TRBV7-2
J gene: TRBJ2-7
CDR3 protein: CASSSPMGGFGEQYF
CDR3 DNA: TGTGCCAGCAGCTCTCCCATGGGGGGGTTCGGCGAGCAGTACTTC

clone size: NA
D gene: NA
CDR3 length: 13
V gene: TRBV10-3
J gene: TRBJ2-1
CDR3 protein: CAISEPIVDEQFF
CDR3 DNA: TGTGCCATCAGTGAGCCCATCGTGGATGAGCAGTTCTTC

clone size: NA
D gene: NA
CDR3 length: 11
V gene: TRBV20-1
J gene: TRBJ1-2
CDR3 protein: CSAPGDQGYTF
CDR3 DNA: TGCAGTGCCCCCGGAGACCAAGGCTACACCTTC

clone size: medium-sized
D gene: TRBD1
CDR3 length: 11
V gene: TRBV29-1
J gene: TRBJ1-2
CDR3 protein: CSVQGAGGYTF
CDR3 DNA: TGCAGCGTCCAGGGGGCGGGTGGCTACACCTTC

clone size: few
D gene: TRBD1
CDR3 length: 14
V gene: TRBV11-2
J gene: TRBJ2-7
CDR3 protein: CASSWDREYAEQYF
CDR3 DNA: TGTGCCAGCAGCTGGGACAGGGAGTACGCCGAGCAGTACTTC

clone size: NA
D gene: TRBD1
CDR3 length: 15
V gene: TRBV7-9
J gene: TRBJ2-1
CDR3 protein: CASSLGQTAYNEQFF
CDR3 DNA: TGTGCCAGCAGCTTGGGACAGACTGCCTACAATGAGCAGTTCTTC

clone size: NA
D gene: TRBD1
CDR3 length: 13
V gene: TRBV6-5
J gene: TRBJ2-5
CDR3 protein: CASRRDREETQYF
CDR3 DNA: TGTGCCAGCAGAAGGGACAGGGAAGAGACCCAGTACTTC

clone size: NA
D gene: TRBD1
CDR3 length: 15
V gene: TRBV7-2
J gene: TRBJ2-1
CDR3 protein: CASSLDRGLFNEQFF
CDR3 DNA: TGTGCCAGCAGCTTAGACAGGGGGCTGTTCAATGAGCAGTTCTTC

clone size: NA
D gene: NA
CDR3 length: 13
V gene: TRBV19
J gene: TRBJ1-5
CDR3 protein: CASSIERGQPQHF
CDR3 DNA: TGTGCCAGTAGTATTGAGCGGGGTCAGCCCCAGCATTTT

clone size: NA
D gene: TRBD2
CDR3 length: 14
V gene: TRBV11-2
J gene: TRBJ2-7
CDR3 protein: CASSSTSGTYEQYF
CDR3 DNA: TGTGCCAGCAGCTCGACTAGCGGGACCTACGAGCAGTACTTC

clone size: few
D gene: TRBD1
CDR3 length: 16
V gene: TRBV5-1
J gene: TRBJ2-1
CDR3 protein: CASSWTGQGSFDEQFF
CDR3 DNA: TGCGCCAGCAGCTGGACAGGACAGGGTAGCTTCGATGAGCAGTTCTTC

clone size: NA
D gene: TRBD1
CDR3 length: 14
V gene: TRBV3-1/TRBV3-2
J gene: TRBJ2-7
CDR3 protein: CASSQDVRGREQYF
CDR3 DNA: TGTGCCAGCAGCCAAGATGTAAGGGGGCGAGAGCAGTACTTC

clone size: once
D gene: NA
CDR3 length: 13
V gene: TRBV7-9
J gene: TRBJ1-6
CDR3 protein: CASSPSRNSPLHF
CDR3 DNA: TGTGCCAGCAGCCCCTCAAGGAATTCACCCCTCCACTTT

clone size: NA
D gene: TRBD1
CDR3 length: 12
V gene: TRBV6-5
J gene: TRBJ1-1
CDR3 protein: CASSGQGLEAFF
CDR3 DNA: TGTGCCAGCAGCGGACAGGGACTGGAAGCTTTCTTT

clone size: medium-sized
D gene: NA
CDR3 length: 14
V gene: TRBV5-1
J gene: TRBJ1-2
CDR3 protein: CASSSKQGSYGYTF
CDR3 DNA: TGCGCCAGCAGCTCGAAACAGGGAAGCTATGGCTACACCTTC

clone size: medium-sized
D gene: TRBD1
CDR3 length: 13
V gene: TRBV6-6
J gene: TRBJ2-7
CDR3 protein: CASGTGIGYEQYF
CDR3 DNA: TGCGCCTCCGGGACAGGGATAGGCTACGAGCAGTACTTC

clone size: NA
D gene: TRBD1
CDR3 length: 14
V gene: TRBV30
J gene: TRBJ1-5
CDR3 protein: CAWSGGQPNQPQHF
CDR3 DNA: TGTGCCTGGTCAGGGGGCCAGCCCAATCAGCCCCAGCATTTT

clone size: NA
D gene: NA
CDR3 length: 13
V gene: TRBV11-2
J gene: TRBJ1-4
CDR3 protein: CASSLYSGEKLFF
CDR3 DNA: TGTGCCAGCAGCTTATATTCCGGTGAAAAACTGTTTTTT

clone size: NA
D gene: NA
CDR3 length: 15
V gene: TRBV4-1
J gene: TRBJ1-3
CDR3 protein: CASSQVGLSGNTIYF
CDR3 DNA: TGCGCCAGCAGCCAAGTTGGTCTCTCTGGAAACACCATATATTTT

clone size: NA
D gene: TRBD2
CDR3 length: 16
V gene: TRBV29-1
J gene: TRBJ2-3
CDR3 protein: CSVEGLAGASTDTQYF
CDR3 DNA: TGCAGCGTTGAGGGACTAGCGGGTGCTAGCACAGATACGCAGTATTTT

clone size: NA
D gene: NA
CDR3 length: 13
V gene: TRBV5-1
J gene: TRBJ2-5
CDR3 protein: CASSRLGPETQYF
CDR3 DNA: TGCGCCAGCAGCCGGTTGGGGCCAGAGACCCAGTACTTC

clone size: NA
D gene: TRBD1
CDR3 length: 12
V gene: TRBV2
J gene: TRBJ2-7
CDR3 protein: CASSRQGTEQYF
CDR3 DNA: TGTGCCAGCAGCCGACAGGGAACCGAGCAGTACTTC